The 20 T cell receptor beta chains presented below share a single source sample, sequenced in a study of T cells in women clearing cervical HPV infection. Data came from immunoSEQ multiplex PCR; TCRdb stores just in-frame clones and leaves some out. The sample has under 50,000 clones. The sample comprised blood buffy coat. The receptors were sampled from a woman between 18 and 70 years old with a cervical HPV16 infection that either progressed to CIN3+ or cleared (not recorded which).

To note about this clone: The read is 3 residues too short to cover the CDR3 end, so that end is filled in from the germline J gene. The chain joins TRBV10-3 to TRBJ2-3; 11 bases line up with TRBD2. V lost 2 bases and J lost 6; bases outside the gene matches: 7. The CDR3 runs 16 residues. Germline V CDR1 and CDR2: ENHRY, SYGVKD. The CDR3 loop reads CAISEPPSGGLDTQYF. Partial CDR3 DNA: TGTGCCATCAGTGAGCCCCCTAGCGGGGGGCTCGATACG.

Worth noting for this clone: Read coverage stops 3 residues before the CDR3 terminus; the germline J gene supplies the remainder. The rearrangement links TRBV20-1 to TRBJ1-1; 9 positions match TRBD1. Germline V gene sequence: CDR1 DFQATT, CDR2 SNEGSKA (reference sequence). This CDR3 comprises 13 residues. The V gene end was trimmed by 3 bases and the J gene end by 4 bases; junction bases not matched to a gene: 3. Incomplete CDR3 DNA: TGCAGTGCTAGGACAGGGGGGGGCACTGAA. It translates to CSARTGGGTE. The whole CDR3 sequence reads CSARTGGGTEAFF.

On this clone itself: The read terminates 3 residues ahead of where the CDR3 ends, so the germline J gene completes it. The chain couples TRBV2 to TRBJ2-4; D may correspond to TRBD1 or TRBD2 (6 bases each). Germline V gene data show CDR1 as SNHLY and CDR2 as FYNNEI. The V and J ends lost 7 bases and 7 bases respectively, with 14 bases between them. This CDR3 contains 13 residues. The CDR3 bases that were read are TGTGCCAGCATGGAAAGGGGGAGGAACATT. It encodes CASMERGRNI. The whole CDR3 region reads CASMERGRNIQYF.

About this clone: With the read ending 3 residues before the CDR3 end, the germline J gene is used to fill in that end. The chain uses TRBV6-1 and TRBJ1-2; D not resolved. This CDR3 is 14 amino acids long. CDR1 is MNHNS and CDR2 is SASEGT in the germline V gene. The DNA read from the CDR3 is TGTGCCAGCAGTGCGGGGTTCACCTACAATGAC. The encoded protein is CASSAGFTYND. In full, the CDR3 reads CASSAGFTYNDYTF.

Comment on this clone: The read is 3 residues too short to cover the CDR3 end, so that end is filled in from the germline J gene. The sample holds other DNA sequences that translate to the same CDR3. The chain couples TRBV18 to TRBJ2-2, with TRBD2 matching over 8 bases. The CDR3 is made up of 15 amino acids. Germline CDR1 KGHSH, CDR2 LQKENI. The sequenced part of the CDR3 DNA is TGTGCCAGCTCCCCCCCGGGAGGGGGGGACGAAAAG. This translates into CASSPPGGGDEK. The entire CDR3 protein is CASSPPGGGDEKLFF.

In regard to this clone: Sequencing ends 3 residues short of the CDR3 end; the germline J gene provides the rest. The chain employs TRBV19 and TRBJ2-1; D ambiguous. The CDR3 runs 15 residues. Between the trimmed V and J ends, which lost 6 bases and 4 bases, there was a span of 16 bases. The V gene's germline CDR1 is LNHDA and CDR2 SQIVND (reference sequence). The CDR3 sequence is CASSRNWFGYNEQFF. Incomplete CDR3 DNA: TGTGCCAGTAGCCGCAATTGGTTCGGGTACAATGAG.

Concerning this clone: The read halts 3 residues ahead of the CDR3 end, with the missing end drawn from the germline J gene. The chain combines TRBV20-1 with TRBJ2-2, with no clear D. This CDR3 spans 13 amino acids. Germline values: CDR1 DFQATT, CDR2 SNEGSKA (reference sequence). Trimming removed 6 bases at V and 7 bases at J, with 15 bases between. Incomplete CDR3 DNA: TGCAGTGCCAGAAGTCCTACGGGCGGGGAG. This codes for CSARSPTGGE. From start to end, the CDR3 is CSARSPTGGELFF.

Remarks on this clone: The read finishes 3 residues shy of the CDR3 end, and the germline J gene is used to complete it. The chain combines TRBV10-3 with TRBJ2-5, with 10 bases fitting TRBD2. The CDR3 runs to 14 residues. Germline V CDR1 and CDR2: ENHRY, SYGVKD. Germline trimming cut 4 bases from V and 3 bases from J; bases unmatched to any gene: 2. The CDR3 here is CAISGSGREETQYF. The DNA read from the CDR3 is TGTGCCATCAGTGGAAGCGGGAGGGAAGAGACC.

Turning to this clone: The read ends 3 residues early relative to the CDR3; the germline J gene fills the gap. The V and J genes are TRBV19 and TRBJ2-1; tentative D call: TRBD1 (6 bases). The CDR3 consists of 14 residues. The germline V gene has CDR1 LNHDA and CDR2 SQIVND (reference sequence). The germline V and J ends were trimmed by 3 bases and 9 bases, with 15 bases remaining between them. The covered CDR3 bases are TGTGCCAGTAGTATGCTGGGGGCATTCGGTGAG. It encodes CASSMLGAFGE. The full-length CDR3 reads as CASSMLGAFGEQFF.

Remarks on this clone: The CDR3 end is not reached by the read, which stops 3 residues before it; the germline J gene fills it in. V and J are TRBV11-2 and TRBJ1-1; a possible D gene is TRBD1 (5 bases). The V end lost 5 bases, the J end lost 4 bases, and 14 bases lay between the germline ends. CDR3 length equals 14 residues. Germline CDR1 SGHAT, CDR2 FQNNGV. The CDR3 loop reads CASSPRWGVTEAFF. Incomplete CDR3 DNA: TGTGCCAGCAGCCCGAGATGGGGGGTCACTGAA.

As for this clone: The read ends 3 residues early relative to the CDR3; the germline J gene fills the gap. The chain carries TRBV5-1 and TRBJ2-3, with D possibly TRBD2 on 7 matching bases. The CDR3 sequence is 14 residues long. Looked up from germline, CDR1 is SGHRS and CDR2 is YFSETQ. CDR3 DNA, as far as it was read: TGCGCCAGCAGCCCCGGGGGGCCCCAAGAGACG. It yields the protein CASSPGGPQET. The whole CDR3 region reads CASSPGGPQETQYF.

In regard to this clone: The read halts 3 residues ahead of the CDR3 end, with the missing end drawn from the germline J gene. V is TRBV19 and J is TRBJ2-1; D is undetermined. The CDR3 has 14 residues. Germline V lookup: CDR1 LNHDA, CDR2 SQIVND (reference sequence). V lost 3 bases and J 5 bases, leaving 11 bases between the germline ends. CDR3 sequence reads: CASSMGYPNNEQFF. The part of the CDR3 DNA that was read is TGTGCCAGTAGTATGGGCTATCCCAACAATGAG.

Comment on this clone: The read gets to within 3 residues of the CDR3 end, and the germline J gene fills in the rest. This sequence joins TRBV5-5 and TRBJ1-1; D gene unclear. The CDR3 loop spans 14 amino acids. Trimming removed 1 base from V and 1 base from J, with 8 bases in between. Per germline, CDR1 SGHKS and CDR2 YYEKEE (reference sequence). The CDR3 sequence: CASSLSLSNTEAFF. CDR3 DNA, as far as it was read: TGTGCCAGCAGCTTGTCCTTATCGAACACTGAA. The whole variable domain, remainder taken from reference TRBV5-5 and TRBJ1-1, is DAGVTQSPTHLIKTRGQQVTLRCSPISGHKSVSWYQQVLGQGPQFIFQYYEKEERGRGNFPDRFSARQFPNYSSELNVNALLLGDSALYLCASSLSLSNTEAFFGQGTRLTVV.

With respect to this clone: The CDR3 end is not reached by the read, which stops 3 residues before it; the germline J gene fills it in. The J gene is TRBJ1-1, the V gene TRBV7-2; no clear D gene. The CDR3 has 12 residues. From germline, CDR1 is SGHTA and CDR2 FQGNSA. Partial CDR3 DNA: TGTGCCAGCAGTTACACCTTTCGCGAA. This sequence encodes CASSYTFRE. In full, the CDR3 reads CASSYTFREAFF.

In the case of this clone: The observed sequence ends 3 residues before the CDR3 terminus, with the missing tail filled in from the germline J gene. V is TRBV10-1 and J is TRBJ1-2, with a weak D call TRBD1 (6 bases). The CDR3 length is 11 residues. Germline V gene lookup returns CDR1 WNHNN and CDR2 SYGVQD (reference sequence). CDR3 DNA (partial): TGCGCCAGCATCCCAGGGGTCGGC. This encodes CASIPGVG. The entire CDR3 reads CASIPGVGYTF.

This clone counts as medium-sized by frequency. Read sequence stops 3 residues before the CDR3 end, and the germline J gene provides the missing end. The chain employs TRBV7-9 and TRBJ2-7, with a tentative D call TRBD1 (6 bases). Germline CDR1 reads SEHNR; CDR2 reads FQNEAQ (reference sequence). The ends were cut back, 5 bases at V and 2 bases at J, with 16 bases in the middle. The CDR3 has 15 amino acids. The CDR3: CASSPRTDLPYEQYF. The DNA read from the CDR3 is TGTGCCAGCAGCCCTCGGACAGACCTCCCCTACGAG.

Details on this clone: The read terminates 3 residues ahead of where the CDR3 ends, so the germline J gene completes it. The V and J genes are TRBV7-9 and TRBJ2-2; D is possibly TRBD1 (5 bases). The CDR3 sequence is 14 residues long. V gave up 2 bases and J gave up 7 bases, with 11 bases separating them. Germline lookup yields CDR1 SEHNR and CDR2 FQNEAQ (reference sequence). CDR3 loop: CASSLQGASGELFF. The DNA read from the CDR3 is TGTGCCAGCAGCTTACAAGGGGCCAGCGGGGAG.

CDR3 DNA, as far as it was read: TGTGCCAGCAGCGTCCGCAGGGGGCTTGGTGAAAAG. It codes for CASSVRRGLGEK. From start to end, the CDR3 is CASSVRRGLGEKLFF. The chain combines TRBV7-6 with TRBJ2-2, with 8 bases identical to TRBD1. The read is 3 residues too short to cover the CDR3 end, so that end is filled in from the germline J gene. This CDR3 comprises 15 residues. Germline V gene data show CDR1 as SGHVS and CDR2 as FNYEAQ.

For this clone: Read sequence stops 3 residues before the CDR3 end, and the germline J gene provides the missing end. V usage is TRBV7-2 and J usage is TRBJ2-7; no firm D call. The CDR3 totals 11 residues. Germline V gene data show CDR1 as SGHTA and CDR2 as FQGNSA. V lost 5 bases, J lost 2 bases, and 4 bases lay in between. CDR3 loop: CASSATYEQYF. The sequenced part of the CDR3 DNA is TGTGCCAGCAGCGCTACCTACGAG.

On this clone: The observed sequence ends 3 residues before the CDR3 terminus, with the missing tail filled in from the germline J gene. V and J are TRBV5-8 and TRBJ2-3; D remains ambiguous. The ends were cut back, 3 bases at V and 3 bases at J, with 8 bases in the middle. In germline, CDR1 is SGHTS, CDR2 YDEGEE. This CDR3 contains 13 residues. Partial CDR3 DNA: TGTGCCAGCAGCTGGGCCGGTACAGATACG. It translates to CASSWAGTDT. The whole CDR3 sequence is CASSWAGTDTQYF.